One T cell receptor (beta chain) is described in this entry. These data are taken from a study of OX40 agonist ivuxolimab in advanced cancers. Study as a whole: An agonistic human IgG2 monoclonal antibody against OX40 (CD134) was given.

TCRdb's table, derived via immunoSEQ multiplex PCR, lists solely in-frame clones and lacks some. In the table there are more than 95,000 clones, 85% to 95% of which are singletons. The CDR3 consists of 16 residues. Germline trimming cut 3 bases from V and 4 bases from J; bases unmatched to any gene: 9. Per the germline V gene, CDR1 is SGHTS and CDR2 is YDEGEE. The J gene is TRBJ2-3, the V gene TRBV5-8; TRBD1 matches 9 bases. The source of this sequence is an adult with an advanced solid tumor such as melanoma, head and neck, liver or kidney cancer. Specimen: CD4+ or CD8+ T cells sorted from blood, collected in a trial of the OX40 agonist ivuxolimab. The CDR3: CASSSIQGAGADTQYF. CDR3 coding DNA: TGTGCCAGCAGCTCCATACAGGGGGCAGGCGCAGATACGCAGTATTTT.